This entry concerns a single TCR beta chain. Its cognate antigen has yet to be identified. Library method: the immunoSEQ multiplex PCR assay. For the multiplex PCR, a mixture combining 60 forward primers for TCR Vbeta segments and 13 reverse primers for TCR Jbeta segments was used. The CDR3 region of rearranged TCR beta genes was amplified from genomic DNA with a multiplex PCR assay. Amplified TCR beta libraries were sequenced as 87-base-pair reads on the Illumina HiSeq System. In the source study's methods: In a later analysis, tens of millions of unique TCR beta chains were counted across the roughly 670 repertoires, and about 9.9 million of these chains were shared by at least two donors. Raw reads were error-corrected and collapsed into unique sequences with a nearest-neighbor algorithm that merged closely related sequences to remove PCR and sequencing errors. V, D and J gene segments were assigned by aligning CDR3 sequences to IMGT reference sequences. For a sequence to be retained, a match of at least six nucleotides was required to both a V gene segment and a J gene segment. A rearrangement was called productive if the CDR3 had no stop codons and remained in frame with V and J, and every other rearrangement was called non-productive. Following IMGT convention, CDR3 was defined as the stretch from the second conserved V-encoded cysteine up to the conserved J-encoded phenylalanine. The earlier analysis of 450 to 750 of the donors excluded any sequence lacking an unambiguous match to a single V gene segment. In an earlier analysis of 500 to 750 of the donors, V segments were called functional above 56.7% productive rearrangements and were called segregating when the between-donor standard deviation exceeded 5%. A statistical classification framework was built for diagnosing cytomegalovirus status from the catalog of TCR beta chain sequences. In a later analysis, TCR nucleotide sequences were compared against IMGT/GENE-DB human TR gene sequences so that V and J genes could be assigned. The TCRdist pipeline was used in a later analysis to assign CDR3 sequences and most-parsimonious VDJ recombination scenarios. In a later analysis, each TCR beta chain was defined by its CDR3 amino acid sequence together with its V-gene family, and reads without a unique V-gene family were excluded. As a way to deal with suspected cross-contamination and a sequencing artifact, a later analysis dropped 592 nucleotide sequences that were highly shared and had low generation probability. In a later analysis, a clonal expansion index was calculated for each public chain from normalized within-repertoire ranks of inferred template counts. A later analysis computed generation probabilities with a VDJ recombination model fitted to out-of-frame rearrangements, and checked the results against IGoR. Hypergeometric tests were used in a later analysis to score TCR-TCR, TCR-HLA and TCR-CMV co-occurrence, with a repertoire-size bias correction applied to the TCR pairs. False discovery rates were estimated in a later analysis by permuting HLA or CMV assignments 20 times. In a later analysis, co-occurring TCRs were grouped with DBSCAN, and TCRdist sequence similarity was added when clustering was performed within HLA-allele-positive subsets. Repertoires with fewer than 30,000 or more than 120,000 public chains, plus five repertoires with anomalous nucleotide sharing, were excluded from co-occurrence clustering. TCRdb re-hosts the immuneACCESS table, in-frame sequences only. Its copies lack some clones; in the studies checked, an unresolved V gene accounts for under half of them, and the cause for the rest is not known. D and trimming come from the DNA, and the V and J calls and clone size come from that table. The sample's clone listing holds around 140,000 clones. The ten largest clones take up more than 1.5% of the sample.

The cohort comprised some 730 healthy bone marrow donors. At the time of sampling, all cohort members were nominally healthy, though unrecorded immune exposures were likely present. The donor was CMV seropositive and belonged to the group of around 300 seropositive cohort members. A peripheral blood sample was provided by each donor, and peripheral blood mononuclear cells were used for TCR beta sequencing. Genomic DNA extraction from the blood cell samples was performed with the Qiagen DNeasy Blood Extraction Kit. The data stem from a study of cytomegalovirus exposure and HLA in healthy donors (dated by TCRdb to 2016 to 2017). Background on the whole study: According to an earlier analysis of several hundred of the donors, about 179 million T cells yielded 120 million or so unique TCR beta sequences and 276 Gb of sequence data. Using immunosequencing, the study profiled T cell repertoires from 640 or so subjects and related those repertoires to cytomegalovirus serostatus. Roughly 5 DR-DQ haplotypes were handled as single units for association and clustering because linkage in the cohort was strong. The study aimed to test whether signatures of past pathogen exposure could be identified by cataloging public T cell receptors. Roughly 300 gigabases of sequencing data and tens of millions of unique TCR sequences were included in an early release covering 500 to 750 HLA-typed donors. Donor age, sex, ethnicity and CMV serostatus were compiled together with the repertoire data. Typing coverage varied by locus: roughly 620-640 donors for A, B, C, DRB1 and DQB1; more than 500 for DQA1; 600 to 610 for DPA1; roughly 450 for DPB1. A later analysis re-analyzed previously published TCR beta repertoires from roughly 630 donors and added high-resolution HLA genotyping to study TCR occurrence patterns. A separate validation cohort of about 110 different subjects was used in addition to the approximately 610-subject first cohort. Every discovery cohort repertoire had been produced on one sequencing platform. A later genetic analysis used genome-wide SNP genotypes for 398 of the 666 donors, treating that subset as a discovery cohort. Among several hundred genotyped donors of the cohort, an average of about 240,000 unique TCR beta nucleotide sequences was sequenced per donor, of which about 18% were non-productive. Of the 398 genotyped donors, over 70% fell in the genetic ancestry cluster associated with self-reported Caucasian donors. HLA typing covered class I and class II loci at four-digit resolution. In an earlier analysis of over 550 of the donors, high-throughput TCR beta sequencing was used to judge whether each TCR beta V gene segment behaved as functional or pseudogenic. The later analysis used no new phenotypic data to find candidate immune exposures, relying instead on TCR beta sequences and their occurrence across donors. The study combined high-throughput TCR immunosequencing, statistical association of individual TCRs with disease status, and machine learning to predict cytomegalovirus infection status.

The CDR3 measures 14 amino acids from cysteine to phenylalanine. Only the CDR3 part of the read is kept: 42 bases, read in frame from the first base. Compared with germline, V lacks 4 bases and J lacks 4 bases; bases without a gene match: 6. CDR1 and CDR2 (SEHNR, FQNEAQ) derive from the germline V gene (reference sequence). What the research found in general, with its limitations: A total of 150 or so TCR beta chains were listed by the study as associated with cytomegalovirus. Correlated functional status among segregating V segments might be attributable to linkage disequilibrium, but an unknown experimental factor could not be ruled out. In a later analysis, most CMV-associated TCR beta chains were found to appear HLA-restricted, with HLA associations seemingly driven largely by CMV exposure. According to a later analysis, parvovirus B19, influenza, CMV and Epstein-Barr virus appeared linked to several top co-occurrence clusters. In vitro tests confirmed that a few of the cytomegalovirus-associated TCR beta chains recognize cytomegalovirus antigens. At a false discovery rate of 0.05, a later analysis linked under 20,000 TCR beta sequences to specific HLA alleles. Compared with equally common non-associated chains, HLA-associated TCR beta chains in a later analysis were more clonally expanded and had lower generation probabilities. A group of highly shared sequence variants was considered likely to be a technical artifact of the sequencing pipeline. According to a later genetic analysis, donors in an Asian-associated ancestry cluster had fewer N-insertions in productive TCRs than the roughly 700-donor mean. While some public TCRs were present in many individuals, most TCR sequences turned up only very rarely across donors. The authors suggested that the approach could potentially be generalized to other disease states and immunological phenotypes. The cohort was sequenced for TCR beta chains only, and without alpha or paired-chain data the features that could be detected were limited. The 87-base-pair reads could not distinguish some IMGT-functional V segments, including TRBV6-2 and TRBV6-3, so those segments were excluded. In a later analysis, TCR association rates were found to vary across HLA loci, with the most associated TCRs seen for DRB1 alleles and the fewest for HLA-C alleles. Because some donors lacked HLA typing at each locus, the association tests relied only on the typed subset. When HLA alleles, especially DR and DQ, strongly co-occurred, TCR associations were difficult to assign to individual alleles. In an earlier analysis of 587 of the donors, most TCR beta V segments were observed in productive rearrangements about 90% or about 30% of the time, broadly matching IMGT annotations. In both the original and validation cohorts, the classifier was reported to diagnose cytomegalovirus status with high specificity and sensitivity. An association between a missense DCLRE1C variant and V-gene and J-gene trimming of TCR beta chains was found in a later genetic analysis and replicated in an independent cohort. Over 15 rarely observed V segments, including chromosome 9 orphons, were excluded from the earlier analysis of approximately 500 of the donors because counts were too low. For the cohort, immune exposure information was limited to CMV serostatus. A further reported finding was that TCR beta sequences accurately predicted the HLA-A and HLA-B alleles for most subjects in the first cohort. Presence/absence analyses assumed roughly uniform sequencing depth across donors, an assumption that may not hold.

The sequence joins TRBV7-9 to TRBJ1-1, and TRBD1 matches 7 of the central bases. Input material: PBMCs. The sequence was obtained from a woman aged 40 to 49 in good health and CMV-seropositive. The bases are TGTGCCAGCAGCTACTCAGGGGGAGGCACTGAAGCTTTCTTT. It codes for CASSYSGGGTEAFF.